One sample yielded the 6 T cell receptor beta chains listed below, sequenced in a study of patients and donors after allogeneic stem cell transplantation. TCRdb analysed the RT-PCR reads with MiXCR anew, one entry per CDR3 protein. Counted here are 160,000 or so distinct CDR3 sequences, roughly 22% occurring once; the ten biggest clones make up about 24%. The sequenced sample was blood, either unsorted or a sorted T cell fraction (not recorded which). These receptors all come from a human donor who was either an allogeneic HSCT recipient or a stem cell or donor lymphocyte infusion donor (not recorded which). It is not recorded whose cells these are; they may come from a transplant donor.

The V and J genes are TRBV12-3 or TRBV12-4 and TRBJ2-7; possibly TRBD1 for D (6 bases). V lost 2 bases and J lost 6, with 14 bases in between. The CDR3 contains 14 residues. The CDR3 DNA sequence: TGTGCCAGCAGTTTATATCTGGGGGCTGGCGAGCAGTACTTC. Translated: CASSLYLGAGEQYF.

The J gene is TRBJ2-3, the V gene TRBV20-1; D unresolved. Germline V gene sequence: CDR1 DFQATT, CDR2 SNEGSKA (reference sequence). CDR3 size: 14 residues. The V gene lost 3 bases and the J gene lost 2 bases, with 12 bases spanning the gap. In nucleotides, the CDR3 is TGCAGTGCTAGGGCCACAGCGTTCACAGATACGCAGTATTTT. Its translation: CSARATAFTDTQYF.

This clonotype was found a few times. This rearrangement joins TRBV20-1 to TRBJ1-1; maybe TRBD1 (6 bases). Trimming removed 3 bases from V and 0 bases from J, with 14 bases in between. CDR3 size: 15 residues. The V gene's germline CDR1 is DFQATT and CDR2 SNEGSKA (reference sequence). The CDR3 DNA sequence: TGCAGTGCTAGGCTTGGACAGTTCATGAACACTGAAGCTTTCTTT. Residues: CSARLGQFMNTEAFF.

The chain couples TRBV9 to TRBJ2-7, with 7 nucleotides matching TRBD2. The CDR3 has 13 amino acids. Germline loops: CDR1 SGDLS, CDR2 YYNGEE. The junction had 6 bases not matched to a gene; V was cut back by 5 bases and J by 4 bases. CDR3 amino acids: CASSPGGRYEQYF. CDR3 DNA sequence: TGTGCCAGCAGTCCGGGGGGTAGATACGAGCAGTACTTC.

There are a few counts of this clonotype. The chain is built from TRBV24-1 and TRBJ1-6, with D unresolved. The CDR3 length is 15 residues. V gave up 5 bases and J gave up 11 bases, with 18 bases separating them. CDR1 and CDR2 from the germline V gene are KGHDR and SFDVKD. The DNA of the CDR3 is TGTGCCACCAGTGGAGGGTCCGAAGTACGTCCACCCCTCCACTTT. It is translated as CATSGGSEVRPPLHF.

There are a few counts of this clonotype. This chain links TRBV20-1 with TRBJ2-7, with D perhaps assigned TRBD1 or TRBD2 (5 bases each). The V end was cut by 1 base, the J end by 2 bases, with 12 bases between. This CDR3 has 14 amino acids. CDR1 is DFQATT, CDR2 SNEGSKA, per germline (reference sequence). The CDR3 spells CSARVGTQTYEQYF. CDR3 nucleotide sequence: TGCAGTGCTAGAGTTGGGACCCAAACCTACGAGCAGTACTTC.